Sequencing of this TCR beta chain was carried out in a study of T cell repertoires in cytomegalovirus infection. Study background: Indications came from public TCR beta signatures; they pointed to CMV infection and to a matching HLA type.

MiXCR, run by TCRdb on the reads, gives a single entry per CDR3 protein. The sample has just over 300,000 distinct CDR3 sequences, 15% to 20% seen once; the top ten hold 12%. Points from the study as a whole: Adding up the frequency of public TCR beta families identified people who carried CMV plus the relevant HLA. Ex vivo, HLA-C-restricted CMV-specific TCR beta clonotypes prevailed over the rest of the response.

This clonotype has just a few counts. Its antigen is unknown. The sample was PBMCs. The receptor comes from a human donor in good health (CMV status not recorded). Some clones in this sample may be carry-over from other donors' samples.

CDR3: CAAGGTDEKLFF. The CDR3 nucleotides are TGTGCCGCGGGGGGGACAGATGAAAAACTGTTTTTT. The chain employs TRBV24-1 and TRBJ1-4; 7 bases are a match to TRBD1. There are 12 residues in the CDR3. CDR1 is KGHDR, CDR2 SFDVKD, per germline. J gave up 6 bases and V 12 bases, and 6 bases lay outside the gene matches.